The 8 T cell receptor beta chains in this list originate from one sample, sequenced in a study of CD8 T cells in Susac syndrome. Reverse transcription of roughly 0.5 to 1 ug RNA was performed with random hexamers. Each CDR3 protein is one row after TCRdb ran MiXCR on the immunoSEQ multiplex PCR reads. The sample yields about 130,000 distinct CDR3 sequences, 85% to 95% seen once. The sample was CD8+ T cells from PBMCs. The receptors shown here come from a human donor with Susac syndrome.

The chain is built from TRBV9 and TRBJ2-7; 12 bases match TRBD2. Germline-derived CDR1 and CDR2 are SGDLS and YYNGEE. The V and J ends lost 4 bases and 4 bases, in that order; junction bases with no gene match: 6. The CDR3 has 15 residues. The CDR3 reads CASSQTSGSLYEQYF. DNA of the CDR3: TGTGCCAGCAGCCAGACTAGCGGGAGCTTGTACGAGCAGTACTTC.

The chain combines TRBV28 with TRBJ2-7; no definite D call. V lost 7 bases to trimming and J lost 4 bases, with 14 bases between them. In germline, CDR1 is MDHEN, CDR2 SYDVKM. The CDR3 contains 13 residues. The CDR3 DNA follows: TGTGCCAGCACCATGGGATTATCTTACGAGCAGTACTTC. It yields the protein CASTMGLSYEQYF.

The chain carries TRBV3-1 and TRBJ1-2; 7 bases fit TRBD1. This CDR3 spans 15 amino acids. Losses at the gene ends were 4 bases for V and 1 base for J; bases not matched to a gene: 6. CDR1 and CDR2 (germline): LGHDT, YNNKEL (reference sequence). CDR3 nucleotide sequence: TGTGCCAGCAGCCGAGGGGGGGACAGTAACTATGGCTACACCTTC. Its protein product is CASSRGGDSNYGYTF.

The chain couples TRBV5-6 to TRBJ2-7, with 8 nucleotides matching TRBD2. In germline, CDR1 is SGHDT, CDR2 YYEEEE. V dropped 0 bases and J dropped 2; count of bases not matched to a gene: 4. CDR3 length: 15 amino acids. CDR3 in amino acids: CASSLALADPYEQYF. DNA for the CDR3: TGTGCCAGCAGCTTGGCACTAGCGGACCCCTACGAGCAGTACTTC.

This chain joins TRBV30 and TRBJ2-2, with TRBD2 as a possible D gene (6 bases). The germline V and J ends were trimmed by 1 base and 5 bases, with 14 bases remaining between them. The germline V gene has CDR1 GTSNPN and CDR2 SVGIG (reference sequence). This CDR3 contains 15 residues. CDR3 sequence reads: CAWSGGGKTTGELFF. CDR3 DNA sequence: TGTGCCTGGAGTGGAGGAGGGAAAACGACCGGGGAGCTGTTTTTT. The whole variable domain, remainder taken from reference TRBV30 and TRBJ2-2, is SQTIHQWPATLVQPVGSPLSLECTVEGTSNPNLYWYRQAAGRGLQLLFYSVGIGQISSEVPQNLSASRPQDRQFILSSKKLLLSDSGFYLCAWSGGGKTTGELFFGEGSRLTVL.

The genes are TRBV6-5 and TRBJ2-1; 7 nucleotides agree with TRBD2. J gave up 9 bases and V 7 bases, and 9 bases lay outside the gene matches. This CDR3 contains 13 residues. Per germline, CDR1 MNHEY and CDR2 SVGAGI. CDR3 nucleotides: TGTGCCAGCACCCGGACTAGTGATGGTGAGCAGTTCTTC. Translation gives CASTRTSDGEQFF.

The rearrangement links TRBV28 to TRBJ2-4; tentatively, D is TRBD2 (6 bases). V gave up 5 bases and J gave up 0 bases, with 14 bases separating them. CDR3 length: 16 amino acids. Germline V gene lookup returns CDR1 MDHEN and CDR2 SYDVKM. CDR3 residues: CASSLQDYLAKNIQYF. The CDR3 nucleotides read TGTGCCAGCAGTCTCCAGGACTATCTAGCCAAAAACATTCAGTACTTC.

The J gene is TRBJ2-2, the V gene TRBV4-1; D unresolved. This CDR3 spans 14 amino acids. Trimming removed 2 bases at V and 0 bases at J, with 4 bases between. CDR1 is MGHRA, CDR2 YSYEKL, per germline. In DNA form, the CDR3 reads TGCGCCAGCAGCCAAATCCCGAACACCGGGGAGCTGTTTTTT. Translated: CASSQIPNTGELFF.